The T cell receptor (beta chain) described here comes from a study of cytomegalovirus exposure and HLA in healthy donors. Germline values: CDR1 LNHDA, CDR2 SQIVND (reference sequence). Trimming left V 5 bases short and J 0 bases short, with 8 bases between. CDR3 length equals 15 residues. Whole-study findings and limits: HLA allele associations emerged for some 16,000 TCR beta sequences in a later analysis, at 0.05 false discovery rate.

Donors counted as nominally healthy when sampled, yet unrecorded immune exposures were likely. Researchers ran the PCR with 60 Vbeta and 13 Jbeta primers. The method was immunoSEQ multiplex PCR; TCRdb's version includes in-frame clones alone and lacks a portion of them. The data show roughly 250,000 clones, roughly 70% seen once. With regard to this clone: Its antigen is as yet unknown.

The sample was PBMCs. The chain has TRBV19 and TRBJ2-6; D perhaps matches TRBD1 (6 bases). The clonotype comes from a female donor in good health and CMV-seronegative. The chain's CDR3 is CASSSQGSGANVLTF. The CDR3 DNA sequence: TGTGCCAGTAGTTCACAGGGCTCTGGGGCCAACGTCCTGACTTTC. The whole variable domain, remainder taken from reference TRBV19 and TRBJ2-6, is DGGITQSPKYLFRKEGQNVTLSCEQNLNHDAMYWYRQDPGQGLRLIYYSQIVNDFQKGDIAEGYSVSREKKESFPLTVTSAQKNPTAFYLCASSSQGSGANVLTFGAGSRLTVL.